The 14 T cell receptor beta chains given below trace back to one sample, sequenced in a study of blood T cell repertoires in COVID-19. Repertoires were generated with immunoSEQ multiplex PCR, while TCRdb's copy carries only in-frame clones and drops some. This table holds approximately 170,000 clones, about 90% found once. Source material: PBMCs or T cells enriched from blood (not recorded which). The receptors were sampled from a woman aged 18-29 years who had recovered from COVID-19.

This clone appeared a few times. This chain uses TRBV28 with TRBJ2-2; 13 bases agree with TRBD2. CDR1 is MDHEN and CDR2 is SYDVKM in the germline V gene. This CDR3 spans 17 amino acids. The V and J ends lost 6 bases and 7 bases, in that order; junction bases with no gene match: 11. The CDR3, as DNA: TGTGCCAGCAGACCCTCCGGACTAGCGGGAGAGGTCGGGGAGCTGTTTTTT. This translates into CASRPSGLAGEVGELFF.

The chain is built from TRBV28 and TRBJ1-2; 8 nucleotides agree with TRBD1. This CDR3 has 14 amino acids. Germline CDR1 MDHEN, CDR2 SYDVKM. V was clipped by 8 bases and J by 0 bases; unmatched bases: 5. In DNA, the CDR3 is TGTGCCAGCGGGACAGGACAATCTAACTATGGCTACACCTTC. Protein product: CASGTGQSNYGYTF.

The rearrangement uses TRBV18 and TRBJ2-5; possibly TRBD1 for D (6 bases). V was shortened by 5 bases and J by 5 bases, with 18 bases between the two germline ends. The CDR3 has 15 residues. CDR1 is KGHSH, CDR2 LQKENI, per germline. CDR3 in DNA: TGTGCCAGCTCATCCTCCGGGACATCTAGGGAGACCCAGTACTTC. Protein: CASSSSGTSRETQYF.

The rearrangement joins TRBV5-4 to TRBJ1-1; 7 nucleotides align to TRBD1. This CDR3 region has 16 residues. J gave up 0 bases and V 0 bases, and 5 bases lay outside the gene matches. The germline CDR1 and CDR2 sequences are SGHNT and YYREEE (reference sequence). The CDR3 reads CASSLDRGGLNTEAFF. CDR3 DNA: TGTGCCAGCAGCTTGGACAGGGGAGGTTTGAACACTGAAGCTTTCTTT.

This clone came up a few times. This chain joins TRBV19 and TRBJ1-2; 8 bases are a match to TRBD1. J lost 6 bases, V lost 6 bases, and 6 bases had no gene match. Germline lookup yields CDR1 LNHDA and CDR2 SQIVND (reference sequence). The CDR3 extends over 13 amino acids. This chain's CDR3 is CASRSTGVDGYTF. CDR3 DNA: TGTGCCAGTAGGTCGACAGGGGTCGATGGCTACACCTTC. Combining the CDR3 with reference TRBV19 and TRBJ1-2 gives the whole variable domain DGGITQSPKYLFRKEGQNVTLSCEQNLNHDAMYWYRQDPGQGLRLIYYSQIVNDFQKGDIAEGYSVSREKKESFPLTVTSAQKNPTAFYLCASRSTGVDGYTFGSGTRLTVV.

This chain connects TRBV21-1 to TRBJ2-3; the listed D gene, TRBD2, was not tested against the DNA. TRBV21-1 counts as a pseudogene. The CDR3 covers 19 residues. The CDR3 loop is CASSTASGGAPCSTDTQYF. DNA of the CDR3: TGTGCCAGCAGCACGGCTAGCGGGGGGGCCCCCTGTAGCACAGATACGCAGTATTTT.

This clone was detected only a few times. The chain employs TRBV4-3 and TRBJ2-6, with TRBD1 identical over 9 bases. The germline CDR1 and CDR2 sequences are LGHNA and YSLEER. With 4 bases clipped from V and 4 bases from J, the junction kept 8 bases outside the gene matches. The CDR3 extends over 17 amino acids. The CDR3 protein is CASSPSGTGTGANVLTF. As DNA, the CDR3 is TGCGCCAGCAGCCCCTCCGGGACAGGGACCGGGGCCAACGTCCTGACTTTC.

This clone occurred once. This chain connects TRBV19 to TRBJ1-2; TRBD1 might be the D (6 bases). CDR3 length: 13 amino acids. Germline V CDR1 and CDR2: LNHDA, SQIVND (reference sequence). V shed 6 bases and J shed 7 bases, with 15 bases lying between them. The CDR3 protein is CASSVQGVGGYTF. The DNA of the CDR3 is TGTGCCAGTAGCGTACAGGGAGTTGGTGGCTACACCTTC.

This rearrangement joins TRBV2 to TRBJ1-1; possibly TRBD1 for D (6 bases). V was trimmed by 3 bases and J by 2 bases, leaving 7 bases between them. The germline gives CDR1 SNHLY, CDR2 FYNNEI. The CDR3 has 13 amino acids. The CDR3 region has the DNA TGTGCCAGCAGTGATGGGGGCAACACTGAAGCTTTCTTT. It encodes CASSDGGNTEAFF.

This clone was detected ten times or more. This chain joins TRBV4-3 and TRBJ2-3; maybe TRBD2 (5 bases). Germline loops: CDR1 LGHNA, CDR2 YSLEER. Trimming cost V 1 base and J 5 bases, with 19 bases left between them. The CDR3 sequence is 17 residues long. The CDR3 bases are TGCGCCAGCAGCCAAGGCGGAGGAGCGGTCAGGAGAGATACGCAGTATTTT. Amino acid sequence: CASSQGGGAVRRDTQYF.

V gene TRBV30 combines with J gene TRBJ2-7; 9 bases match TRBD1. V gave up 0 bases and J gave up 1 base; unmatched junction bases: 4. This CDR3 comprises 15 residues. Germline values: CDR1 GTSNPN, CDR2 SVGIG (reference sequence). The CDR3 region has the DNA TGTGCCTGGAGTGTCGGGACAGGGATGTCCTACGAGCAGTACTTC. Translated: CAWSVGTGMSYEQYF.

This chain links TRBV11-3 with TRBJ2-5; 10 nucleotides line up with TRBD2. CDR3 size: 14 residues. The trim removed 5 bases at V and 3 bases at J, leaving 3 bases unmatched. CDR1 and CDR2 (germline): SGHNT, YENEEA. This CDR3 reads CASSHGLAEETQYF. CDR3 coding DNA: TGTGCCAGCAGCCATGGACTAGCGGAAGAGACCCAGTACTTC.

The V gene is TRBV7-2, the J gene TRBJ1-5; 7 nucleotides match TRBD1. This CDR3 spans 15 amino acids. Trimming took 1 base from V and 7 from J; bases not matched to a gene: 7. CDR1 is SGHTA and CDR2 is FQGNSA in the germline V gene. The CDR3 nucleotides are TGTGCCAGCAGCTTAGTCTCACAGGGGTGGCAGCCCCAGCATTTT. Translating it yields CASSLVSQGWQPQHF.

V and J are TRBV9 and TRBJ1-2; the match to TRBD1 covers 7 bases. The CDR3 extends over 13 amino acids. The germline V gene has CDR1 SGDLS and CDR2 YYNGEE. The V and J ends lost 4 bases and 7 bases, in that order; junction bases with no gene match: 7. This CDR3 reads CASSQGESVGYTF. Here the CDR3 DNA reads TGTGCCAGCAGCCAGGGGGAGTCGGTTGGCTACACCTTC.